The entry below describes one T cell receptor (beta chain). Germline CDR1 reads MDHEN; CDR2 reads SYDVKM. V was shortened by 7 bases and J by 5 bases, with 18 bases between the two germline ends. The CDR3 sequence is 16 residues long. This record belongs to a study of blood T cell repertoires in COVID-19. Repertoires were generated with immunoSEQ multiplex PCR, while TCRdb's copy carries only in-frame clones and drops some. The table shows about 190,000 clones, with 75% to 90% occurring only once. Material for sequencing was peripheral blood. This TCR was recovered from a man aged 25-40 years with acute or convalescent COVID-19. The V gene is TRBV28, the J gene TRBJ1-6, with D unresolved. CDR3 loop: CASTPFSGRNNSPLHF. The CDR3 DNA is TGTGCCAGCACCCCCTTTAGTGGGCGAAATAATTCACCCCTCCACTTT.